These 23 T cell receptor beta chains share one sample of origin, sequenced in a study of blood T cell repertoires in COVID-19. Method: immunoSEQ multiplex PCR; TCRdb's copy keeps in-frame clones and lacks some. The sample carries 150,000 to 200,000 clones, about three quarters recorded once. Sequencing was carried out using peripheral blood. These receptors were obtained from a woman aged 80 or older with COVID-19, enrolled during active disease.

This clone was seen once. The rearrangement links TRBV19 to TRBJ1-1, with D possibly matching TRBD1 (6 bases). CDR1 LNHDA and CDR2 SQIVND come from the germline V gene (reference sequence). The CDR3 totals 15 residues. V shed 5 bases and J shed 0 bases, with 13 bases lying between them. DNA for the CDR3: TGTGCCAGTAGTCCTAGGACAGTCATGAACACTGAAGCTTTCTTT. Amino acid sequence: CASSPRTVMNTEAFF. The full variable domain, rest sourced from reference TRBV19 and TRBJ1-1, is DGGITQSPKYLFRKEGQNVTLSCEQNLNHDAMYWYRQDPGQGLRLIYYSQIVNDFQKGDIAEGYSVSREKKESFPLTVTSAQKNPTAFYLCASSPRTVMNTEAFFGQGTRLTVV.

CDR3 coding DNA: TGTGCCATCAGTGAACGGACTAGCGGTTACAATGAGCAGTTCTTC. It encodes CAISERTSGYNEQFF. V is TRBV10-3 and J is TRBJ2-1; 10 bases align to TRBD2. CDR1 and CDR2 from the germline V gene are ENHRY and SYGVKD. This CDR3 contains 15 residues. V lost 3 bases and J lost 4; bases outside the gene matches: 3.

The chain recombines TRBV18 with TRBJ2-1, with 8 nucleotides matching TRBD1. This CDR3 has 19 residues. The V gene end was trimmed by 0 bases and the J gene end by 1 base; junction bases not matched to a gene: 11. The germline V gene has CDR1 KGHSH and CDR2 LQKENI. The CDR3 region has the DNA TGTGCCAGCTCACCACCGGACAGGGAGAGACCTTCATCCTACAATGAGCAGTTCTTC. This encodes CASSPPDRERPSSYNEQFF.

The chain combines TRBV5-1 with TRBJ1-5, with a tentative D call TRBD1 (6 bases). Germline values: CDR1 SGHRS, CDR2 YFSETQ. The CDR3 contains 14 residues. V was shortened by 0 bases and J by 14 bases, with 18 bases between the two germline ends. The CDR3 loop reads CASSLGTGDTAKHF. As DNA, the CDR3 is TGCGCCAGCAGCTTGGGCACCGGGGACACGGCAAAGCATTTT.

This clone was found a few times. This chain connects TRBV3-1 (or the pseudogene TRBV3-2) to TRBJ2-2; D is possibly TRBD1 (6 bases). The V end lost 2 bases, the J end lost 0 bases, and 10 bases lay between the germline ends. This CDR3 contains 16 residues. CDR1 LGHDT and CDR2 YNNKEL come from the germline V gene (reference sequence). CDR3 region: CASSQFKGANTGELFF. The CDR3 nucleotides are TGTGCCAGCAGCCAATTTAAGGGGGCGAACACCGGGGAGCTGTTTTTT.

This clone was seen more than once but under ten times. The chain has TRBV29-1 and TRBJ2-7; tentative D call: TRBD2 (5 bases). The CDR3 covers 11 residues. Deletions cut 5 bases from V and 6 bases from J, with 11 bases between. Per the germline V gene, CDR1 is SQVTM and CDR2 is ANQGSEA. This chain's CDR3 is CSVKRESEQYF. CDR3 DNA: TGCAGCGTTAAGAGGGAATCCGAGCAGTACTTC.

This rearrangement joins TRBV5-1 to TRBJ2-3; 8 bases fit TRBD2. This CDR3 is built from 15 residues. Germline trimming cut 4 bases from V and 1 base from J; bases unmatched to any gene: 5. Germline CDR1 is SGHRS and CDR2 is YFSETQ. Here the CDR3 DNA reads TGCGCCAGCAGCATAGCGGGATCCCGCACAGATACGCAGTATTTT. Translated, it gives CASSIAGSRTDTQYF.

The CDR3 nucleotides are TGTGCCAGCAGCGCCAACAGGGGGAACACTGAAGCTTTCTTT. The encoded protein is CASSANRGNTEAFF. The chain has TRBV9 and TRBJ1-1; 7 bases are shared with TRBD1. Germline values: CDR1 SGDLS, CDR2 YYNGEE. CDR3 size: 14 residues. Trimming took 3 bases from V and 1 from J; bases not matched to a gene: 3.

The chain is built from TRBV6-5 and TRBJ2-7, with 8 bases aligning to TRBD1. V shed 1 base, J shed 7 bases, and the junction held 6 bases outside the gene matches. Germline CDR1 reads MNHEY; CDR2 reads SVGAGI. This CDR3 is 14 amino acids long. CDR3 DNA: TGTGCCAGCAGTTACTTTCAGGGGGCTGAGGAGCAGTACTTC. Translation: CASSYFQGAEEQYF.

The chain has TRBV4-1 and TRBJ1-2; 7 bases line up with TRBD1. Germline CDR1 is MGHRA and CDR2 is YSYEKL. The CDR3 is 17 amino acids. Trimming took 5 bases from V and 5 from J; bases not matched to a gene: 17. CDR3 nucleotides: TGCGCCAGCAGCATACGACAGGGAGGTTTTGAGGGATATGGCTACACCTTC. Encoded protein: CASSIRQGGFEGYGYTF.

The CDR3 nucleotides read TGTGCCAGCGGTCGGGTCGGGTCACCCCTCCACTTT. Encoded protein: CASGRVGSPLHF. This rearrangement joins TRBV27 to TRBJ1-6; D gene ambiguous. Per the germline V gene, CDR1 is MNHEY and CDR2 is SMNVEV (reference sequence). There are 12 residues in the CDR3. Trimming removed 8 bases from V and 10 bases from J, with 12 bases in between.

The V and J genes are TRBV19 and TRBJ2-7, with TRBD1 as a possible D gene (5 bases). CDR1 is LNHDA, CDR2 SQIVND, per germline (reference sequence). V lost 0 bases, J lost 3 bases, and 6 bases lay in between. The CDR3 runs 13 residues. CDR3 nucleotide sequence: TGTGCCAGTAGTATAGATCAGGGCTACGAGCAGTACTTC. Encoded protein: CASSIDQGYEQYF.

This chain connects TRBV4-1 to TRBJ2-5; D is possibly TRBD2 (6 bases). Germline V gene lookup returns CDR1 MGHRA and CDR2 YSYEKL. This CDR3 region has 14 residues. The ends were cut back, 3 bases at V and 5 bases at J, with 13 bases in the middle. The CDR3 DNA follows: TGCGCCAGCAGCCACGACAAGGGGAGGGAGACCCAGTACTTC. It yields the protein CASSHDKGRETQYF.

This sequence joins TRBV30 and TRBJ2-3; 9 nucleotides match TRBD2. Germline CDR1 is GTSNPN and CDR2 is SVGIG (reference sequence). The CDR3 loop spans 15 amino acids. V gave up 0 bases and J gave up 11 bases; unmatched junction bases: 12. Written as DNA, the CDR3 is TGTGCCTGGAGTGTTATAGCGGGGGCGCCTACGCTGCAGTATTTT. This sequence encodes CAWSVIAGAPTLQYF.

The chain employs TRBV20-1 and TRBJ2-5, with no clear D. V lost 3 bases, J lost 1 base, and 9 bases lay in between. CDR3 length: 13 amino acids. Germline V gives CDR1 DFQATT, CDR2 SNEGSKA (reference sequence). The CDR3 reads CSASVGPQETQYF. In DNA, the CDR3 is TGCAGTGCTAGTGTGGGCCCCCAAGAGACCCAGTACTTC.

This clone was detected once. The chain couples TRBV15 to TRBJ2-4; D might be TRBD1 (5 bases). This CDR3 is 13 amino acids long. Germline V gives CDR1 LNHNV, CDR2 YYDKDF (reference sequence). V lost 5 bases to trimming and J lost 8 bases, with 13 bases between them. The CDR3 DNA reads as TGTGCCACCAGCTCAGGACAAGGAGACATTCAGTACTTC. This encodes CATSSGQGDIQYF.

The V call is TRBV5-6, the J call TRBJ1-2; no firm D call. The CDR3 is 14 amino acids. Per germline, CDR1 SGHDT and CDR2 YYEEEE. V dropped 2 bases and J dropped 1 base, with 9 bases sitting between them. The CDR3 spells CASSLGGFNYGYTF. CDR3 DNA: TGTGCCAGCAGCTTAGGCGGGTTTAACTATGGCTACACCTTC.

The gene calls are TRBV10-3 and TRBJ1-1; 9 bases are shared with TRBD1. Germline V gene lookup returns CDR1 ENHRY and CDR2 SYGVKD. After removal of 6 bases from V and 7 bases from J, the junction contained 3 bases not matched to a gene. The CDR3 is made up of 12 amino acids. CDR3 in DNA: TGTGCCATCAGGACAGGGGGGGGTGAAGCTTTCTTT. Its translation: CAIRTGGGEAFF.

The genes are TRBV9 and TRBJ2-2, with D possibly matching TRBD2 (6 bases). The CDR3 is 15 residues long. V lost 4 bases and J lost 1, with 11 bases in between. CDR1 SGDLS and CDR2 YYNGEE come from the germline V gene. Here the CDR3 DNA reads TGTGCCAGCAGCCCCCCGGGGGTGAACACCGGGGAGCTGTTTTTT. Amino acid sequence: CASSPPGVNTGELFF.

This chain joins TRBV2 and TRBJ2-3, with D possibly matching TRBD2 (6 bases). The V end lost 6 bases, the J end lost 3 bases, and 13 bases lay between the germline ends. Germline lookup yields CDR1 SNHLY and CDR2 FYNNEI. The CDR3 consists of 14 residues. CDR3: CASSPGLQTDTQYF. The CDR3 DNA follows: TGTGCCAGCAGCCCGGGACTGCAGACAGATACGCAGTATTTT.

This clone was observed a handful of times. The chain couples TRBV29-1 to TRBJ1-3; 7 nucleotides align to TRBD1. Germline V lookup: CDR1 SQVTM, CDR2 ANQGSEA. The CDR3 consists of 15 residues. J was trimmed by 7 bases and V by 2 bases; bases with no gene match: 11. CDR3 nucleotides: TGCAGCGTTGAAAGGGTAGGGGGCTCCGAGAACACCATATATTTT. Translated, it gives CSVERVGGSENTIYF.

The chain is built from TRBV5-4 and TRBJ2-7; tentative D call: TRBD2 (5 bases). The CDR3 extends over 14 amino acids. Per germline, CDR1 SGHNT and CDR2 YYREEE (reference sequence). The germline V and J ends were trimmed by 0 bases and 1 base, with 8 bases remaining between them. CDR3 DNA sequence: TGTGCCAGCAGCTTGGTCGGGGATTCCTACGAGCAGTACTTC. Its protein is CASSLVGDSYEQYF.

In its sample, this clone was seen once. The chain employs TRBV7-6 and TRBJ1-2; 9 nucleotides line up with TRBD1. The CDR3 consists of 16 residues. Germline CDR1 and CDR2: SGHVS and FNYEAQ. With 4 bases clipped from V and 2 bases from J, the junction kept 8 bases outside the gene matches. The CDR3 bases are TGTGCCAGCAGCTCCGGGACAGGGTTATCGAACTATGGCTACACCTTC. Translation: CASSSGTGLSNYGYTF.